These T cell receptor beta chains were read from a single sample in a study of cytomegalovirus exposure and HLA in healthy donors. The data were produced by immunoSEQ multiplex PCR, yet TCRdb's version contains in-frame clones alone and is incomplete. The sample spans approximately 45,000 clones; the ten largest clones claim 8.1%. The sequenced sample consisted of PBMCs. The receptors stem from a male donor in good health and CMV-seronegative. CDR3s include the opening cysteine and the closing phenylalanine or tryptophan. Clone size is given for some rows only: seen once, a few or many times, or a class if the clone is expanded.

clone size: NA; V gene: TRBV29-1; CDR3 length: 14; CDR3 protein: CSVRQGLNTDTQYF
clone size: NA; V gene: TRBV21-1; CDR3 length: 19; CDR3 protein: CASSKAPWTSGRYTDTQYF
clone size: NA; V gene: TRBV5-1; CDR3 length: 13; CDR3 protein: CASSSEQTDTQYF
clone size: NA; V gene: TRBV4-3; CDR3 length: 16; CDR3 protein: CASSQDGIAGVETQYF
clone size: medium-sized; V gene: TRBV7-9; CDR3 length: 12; CDR3 protein: CASSQDSYGYTF
clone size: NA; V gene: TRBV11-3; CDR3 length: 14; CDR3 protein: CASSKGGVAYEQYF
clone size: NA; V gene: TRBV19; CDR3 length: 14; CDR3 protein: CASSTYRGNQPQHF
clone size: NA; V gene: TRBV4-1; CDR3 length: 17; CDR3 protein: CASSQEGQGSAKNIQYF
clone size: NA; V gene: TRBV5-1; CDR3 length: 15; CDR3 protein: CASSLVGVREGGYTF
clone size: NA; V gene: TRBV28; CDR3 length: 14; CDR3 protein: CASRRSGRTNEQYF
clone size: NA; V gene: TRBV28; CDR3 length: 16; CDR3 protein: CASSPTDRGANQPQHF
clone size: NA; V gene: TRBV5-1; CDR3 length: 17; CDR3 protein: CASSSSGTGISGNTIYF
clone size: NA; V gene: TRBV20-1; CDR3 length: 8; CDR3 protein: CNGYGYTF
clone size: NA; V gene: TRBV9; CDR3 length: 13; CDR3 protein: CASSLKEESEQYF
clone size: NA; V gene: TRBV18; CDR3 length: 13; CDR3 protein: CASSGTQNTEAFF
clone size: NA; V gene: TRBV7-2; CDR3 length: 14; CDR3 protein: CAISPGGFTDTQYF
clone size: NA; V gene: TRBV7-7; CDR3 length: 15; CDR3 protein: CASSLGGRAGETQYF
clone size: NA; V gene: TRBV28; CDR3 length: 14; CDR3 protein: CASSLSGDNSPLHF
clone size: NA; V gene: TRBV28; CDR3 length: 12; CDR3 protein: CASSLSTGEQFF
clone size: NA; V gene: TRBV29-1; CDR3 length: 13; CDR3 protein: CSVEGNGNTEAFF
clone size: NA; V gene: TRBV5-5; CDR3 length: 15; CDR3 protein: CASSFRLADYNEQFF
clone size: NA; V gene: TRBV29-1; CDR3 length: 13; CDR3 protein: CSVEGGQWEEAFF
clone size: NA; V gene: TRBV29-1; CDR3 length: 17; CDR3 protein: CSVGWEGLREGTDTQYF
clone size: NA; V gene: TRBV4-1; CDR3 length: 16; CDR3 protein: CASSHPNRSSGNTIYF
clone size: NA; V gene: TRBV19; CDR3 length: 16; CDR3 protein: CASSSPGLASTDTQYF
clone size: NA; V gene: TRBV25-1; CDR3 length: 15; CDR3 protein: CASSQLAGGTDTQYF
clone size: NA; V gene: TRBV10-3; CDR3 length: 14; CDR3 protein: CAISGRGPTYEQYF
clone size: NA; V gene: TRBV7-9; CDR3 length: 18; CDR3 protein: CASGPFPVRDRGNDGYTF
clone size: NA; V gene: TRBV2; CDR3 length: 17; CDR3 protein: CASSEQGTSGSTDTQYF
clone size: NA; V gene: TRBV9; CDR3 length: 14; CDR3 protein: CASTRGGADTEAFF
clone size: NA; V gene: TRBV7-9; CDR3 length: 17; CDR3 protein: CASSFTRRGRAGYEQYF
clone size: NA; V gene: TRBV7-9; CDR3 length: 15; CDR3 protein: CASSRDRILRVEQYF
clone size: NA; V gene: TRBV4-3; CDR3 length: 18; CDR3 protein: CASSLNGVAGGVDNEQFF
clone size: NA; V gene: TRBV2; CDR3 length: 16; CDR3 protein: CASSWSTGGSTGELFF
clone size: NA; V gene: TRBV6-1; CDR3 length: 13; CDR3 protein: CATADGNNQPQHF
clone size: NA; V gene: TRBV2; CDR3 length: 16; CDR3 protein: CASSPGQGAGRNTIYF
clone size: NA; V gene: TRBV4-3; CDR3 length: 15; CDR3 protein: CASSQGRGYRYEQYF
clone size: NA; V gene: TRBV10-2; CDR3 length: 14; CDR3 protein: CASSETRVWKPQHF
clone size: NA; V gene: TRBV19; CDR3 length: 12; CDR3 protein: CASTGQNTEAFF
clone size: NA; V gene: TRBV10-3; CDR3 length: 13; CDR3 protein: CAINPDRGETQYF
clone size: NA; V gene: TRBV6-6; CDR3 length: 15; CDR3 protein: CASSRASGSGSEQFF
clone size: NA; V gene: TRBV30; CDR3 length: 13; CDR3 protein: CAWLAGGYGEQFF
clone size: NA; V gene: TRBV9; CDR3 length: 13; CDR3 protein: CASSVDGQKEAFF
clone size: NA; V gene: TRBV29-1; CDR3 length: 13; CDR3 protein: CSVRDRDNEKLFF
clone size: NA; V gene: TRBV4-1; CDR3 length: 16; CDR3 protein: CASSQLLAFNTGELFF
clone size: NA; V gene: TRBV6-5; CDR3 length: 15; CDR3 protein: CASSAPQKGDYGYTF
clone size: NA; V gene: TRBV4-1; CDR3 length: 15; CDR3 protein: CASSQGPLTNNEQFF
clone size: NA; V gene: TRBV19; CDR3 length: 12; CDR3 protein: CASRTGLNGYTF
clone size: NA; V gene: TRBV19; CDR3 length: 15; CDR3 protein: CASSIATGGTEKLFF
clone size: NA; V gene: TRBV27; CDR3 length: 12; CDR3 protein: CASRTGGQPQHF
clone size: NA; V gene: TRBV4-2; CDR3 length: 16; CDR3 protein: CASSQDSGRIAYEQYF
clone size: NA; V gene: TRBV28; CDR3 length: 13; CDR3 protein: CASSSRGGYGYTF